This T cell receptor (beta chain) was found in a study of CD8 T cells in ankylosing spondylitis. The CDR3 is 15 residues long. Germline lookup yields CDR1 SGHVS and CDR2 FQNEAQ. The junction had 7 bases not matched to a gene; V was cut back by 1 base and J by 9 bases. TCRdb re-derived calls from the 5' RACE reads in MiXCR, one entry per CDR3 protein. The repertoire holds about 510,000 distinct CDR3 sequences, with over 4% as singletons. This clonotype was found many times. Its antigen is still unknown. Points from the study as a whole: Blood from ankylosing spondylitis patients appeared to carry a characteristic roughly eight-variant TCR beta motif. Clones linked with disease were CD8+ and fairly uncommon in the peripheral blood.

Sequencing was performed on blood, either unsorted or a sorted T cell fraction (not recorded which). This receptor was identified in a male donor with ankylosing spondylitis. The J gene is TRBJ2-3, the V gene TRBV7-8, with 10 bases that match TRBD2. CDR3 DNA sequence: TGTGCCAGCAGCTTAGTAGCTAGCGGGAGCGGAACGCAGTATTTT. Translation: CASSLVASGSGTQYF.